Presented here are 21 T cell receptor beta chains from one specimen sequenced in a study of cytomegalovirus exposure and HLA in healthy donors. PCR was performed using 60 Vbeta and 13 Jbeta primers. TCRdb keeps only in-frame clones here, not all; method: immunoSEQ multiplex PCR. The data show 60,000 to 70,000 clones, roughly 80% seen once. The sample was PBMCs. These receptors all stem from a male donor in good health and CMV-seropositive.

V gene TRBV28 combines with J gene TRBJ2-7; weak D call: TRBD2 (7 bases). Germline V gene lookup returns CDR1 MDHEN and CDR2 SYDVKM. The CDR3 has 11 residues. Trimming pared 11 bases from V and 5 bases from J, leaving 13 bases between. CDR3 region: CAGGRGNEQYF. In DNA form, the CDR3 reads TGTGCCGGGGGGAGGGGGAACGAGCAGTACTTC.

The rearrangement joins TRBV4-2 to TRBJ2-7; 8 bases fit TRBD2. The CDR3 length is 14 residues. The germline gives CDR1 LGHNA, CDR2 YNFKEQ. V lost 0 bases, J lost 7 bases, and 5 bases stayed unmatched. CDR3 in DNA: TGTGCCAGCAGCCAAGATCTCCGGGGGGGGGAGCAGTACTTC. It encodes CASSQDLRGGEQYF.

The V call is TRBV19, the J call TRBJ1-1, with D perhaps matching TRBD1 (6 bases). Germline V gives CDR1 LNHDA, CDR2 SQIVND (reference sequence). The V end was cut by 10 bases, the J end by 4 bases, with 16 bases between. The CDR3 has 13 residues. CDR3 region: CATNRDQGTEAFF. CDR3 in DNA: TGTGCCACAAACAGGGACCAAGGCACTGAAGCTTTCTTT.

The rearrangement joins TRBV30 to TRBJ1-4, with 7 bases identical to TRBD1. The CDR3 spans 13 residues. Germline trimming cut 1 base from V and 10 bases from J; bases unmatched to any gene: 6. Germline CDR1 reads GTSNPN; CDR2 reads SVGIG (reference sequence). As DNA, the CDR3 is TGTGCCTGGAGTGGGACGACAGGGCTAAAACTGTTTTTT. It specifies CAWSGTTGLKLFF. Based on the CDR3 plus reference TRBV30 and TRBJ1-4, the full variable domain is SQTIHQWPATLVQPVGSPLSLECTVEGTSNPNLYWYRQAAGRGLQLLFYSVGIGQISSEVPQNLSASRPQDRQFILSSKKLLLSDSGFYLCAWSGTTGLKLFFGSGTQLSVL.

This clone showed up just a few times. This chain connects TRBV7-2 to TRBJ2-3; TRBD1 aligns across 7 bases. The trim removed 2 bases at V and 2 bases at J, leaving 7 bases unmatched. The length of the CDR3 is 16 residues. Germline CDR1 is SGHTA and CDR2 is FQGNSA. The CDR3 region is CASSLFSGTATDTQYF. CDR3 sequence (DNA): TGTGCCAGCAGCTTATTTTCTGGGACAGCCACAGATACGCAGTATTTT.

This clone came up many times. The chain employs TRBV4-2 and TRBJ2-3, with 11 bases lining up with TRBD2. V was pared by 0 bases and J by 8 bases, with 10 bases of the junction left unmatched. The CDR3 loop spans 17 amino acids. Germline loops: CDR1 LGHNA, CDR2 YNFKEQ. CDR3 bases: TGTGCCAGCAGCCAAGAAGGGAGTAGCGGGGGGGCCGGTACGCAGTATTTT. As protein: CASSQEGSSGGAGTQYF.

CDR3 DNA: TGTGCCAGCAGCCCAGGGGGCCGGTCGGATACGCAGTATTTT. Its translation: CASSPGGRSDTQYF. The chain couples TRBV27 to TRBJ2-3, with 8 positions matching TRBD1. The CDR3 consists of 14 residues. The V gene's germline CDR1 is MNHEY and CDR2 SMNVEV (reference sequence). Losses at the gene ends were 6 bases for V and 6 bases for J; bases not matched to a gene: 8.

This rearrangement joins TRBV7-9 to TRBJ2-3; TRBD1 matches 8 bases. J was trimmed by 6 bases and V by 1 base; bases with no gene match: 6. Germline V lookup: CDR1 SEHNR, CDR2 FQNEAQ (reference sequence). The CDR3 has 15 residues. The CDR3 sequence is CASSLENRGADTQYF. The CDR3 bases are TGTGCCAGCAGCTTAGAGAACAGGGGGGCCGATACGCAGTATTTT. Full variable domain (remainder filled in from reference TRBV7-9 and TRBJ2-3): DTGVSQNPRHKITKRGQNVTFRCDPISEHNRLYWYRQTLGQGPEFLTYFQNEAQLEKSRLLSDRFSAERPKGSFSTLEIQRTEQGDSAMYLCASSLENRGADTQYFGPGTRLTVL.

This sequence joins TRBV18 and TRBJ2-7, with 10 bases matching TRBD1. The CDR3 is made up of 17 amino acids. Germline assignment: CDR1 KGHSH and CDR2 LQKENI. After removal of 6 bases from V and 5 bases from J, the junction contained 16 bases not matched to a gene. DNA for the CDR3: TGTGCCAGCTCCCTGCGTGCTCGGGACAGGGGATACCACGAGCAGTACTTC. Its translation: CASSLRARDRGYHEQYF.

This chain uses TRBV2 with TRBJ2-5, with D possibly matching TRBD2 (6 bases). CDR1 is SNHLY, CDR2 FYNNEI, per germline. V lost 6 bases and J 5 bases, leaving 13 bases between the germline ends. The CDR3 totals 13 residues. The CDR3 DNA sequence: TGTGCCAGCAGCGGAGGGGTCCAGGAGACCCAGTACTTC. It translates to CASSGGVQETQYF.

This chain links TRBV4-3 with TRBJ1-5; a possible D gene is TRBD1 (5 bases). The CDR3 is 15 amino acids. Deletions cut 5 bases from V and 0 bases from J, with 11 bases between. The germline V gene has CDR1 LGHNA and CDR2 YSLEER. The CDR3 DNA reads TGCGCCAGCAGCGGGGGACTTTATAGCAATCAGCCCCAGCATTTT. Its protein is CASSGGLYSNQPQHF.

V and J are TRBV6-6 and TRBJ1-1, with 7 bases identical to TRBD1. Trimming took 6 bases from V and 1 from J; bases not matched to a gene: 5. Germline CDR1 MNHNY, CDR2 SVGAGI (reference sequence). This CDR3 region has 14 residues. CDR3 loop: CASSSTGTNTEAFF. The CDR3 DNA follows: TGTGCCAGCAGCTCGACAGGGACGAACACTGAAGCTTTCTTT.

This chain joins TRBV18 and TRBJ1-4; 12 nucleotides match TRBD1. Per the germline V gene, CDR1 is KGHSH and CDR2 is LQKENI. V was pared by 3 bases and J by 12 bases, with 8 bases of the junction left unmatched. This CDR3 region has 15 residues. The CDR3 region has the DNA TGTGCCAGCTCACCCTCCGGGACAGGGGGCAGTGAACTGTTTTTT. Its translation is CASSPSGTGGSELFF.

In this sample, this clone turned up once. The chain joins TRBV7-9 to TRBJ2-3; no firm D call. Germline assignment: CDR1 SEHNR and CDR2 FQNEAQ (reference sequence). The CDR3 consists of 12 residues. V lost 3 bases, J lost 6 bases, and 7 bases lay in between. The CDR3 spells CASSFLADTQYF. The DNA of the CDR3 is TGTGCCAGCAGCTTTTTAGCCGATACGCAGTATTTT. The full variable domain, rest sourced from reference TRBV7-9 and TRBJ2-3, is DTGVSQNPRHKITKRGQNVTFRCDPISEHNRLYWYRQTLGQGPEFLTYFQNEAQLEKSRLLSDRFSAERPKGSFSTLEIQRTEQGDSAMYLCASSFLADTQYFGPGTRLTVL.

The chain recombines TRBV19 with TRBJ2-7; TRBD2 is a possible D gene (6 bases). Per germline, CDR1 LNHDA and CDR2 SQIVND (reference sequence). The length of the CDR3 is 13 residues. The V end was cut by 5 bases, the J end by 2 bases, with 10 bases between. The CDR3 sequence: CASSAGSTYEQYF. CDR3 nucleotides: TGTGCCAGTAGTGCGGGGTCTACCTACGAGCAGTACTTC.

This clone was recorded once. The chain joins TRBV19 to TRBJ2-3, with 7 bases identical to TRBD1. This CDR3 has 15 amino acids. Germline CDR1 LNHDA, CDR2 SQIVND (reference sequence). V dropped 4 bases and J dropped 4; count of bases not matched to a gene: 8. The CDR3 sequence is CASSRPGTAPDTQYF. The CDR3, as DNA: TGTGCCAGTAGTAGACCTGGGACAGCGCCAGATACGCAGTATTTT.

The chain has TRBV7-9 and TRBJ1-2, with a weak D call TRBD1 (5 bases). The germline V and J ends were trimmed by 4 bases and 7 bases, with 22 bases remaining between them. CDR1 and CDR2 from the germline V gene are SEHNR and FQNEAQ (reference sequence). CDR3 size: 16 residues. The CDR3 DNA reads as TGTGCCAGCAGCTGGGGGGTTGAAAGGGGTCTCTCTGGCTACACCTTC. Translation gives CASSWGVERGLSGYTF.

The V call is TRBV6-1, the J call TRBJ2-7; D is unresolved. This CDR3 is built from 13 residues. V was pared by 1 base and J by 0 bases, with 4 bases between. Germline V gives CDR1 MNHNS, CDR2 SASEGT. CDR3: CASSEGASYEQYF. The CDR3 coding sequence is TGTGCCAGCAGTGAAGGGGCCTCCTACGAGCAGTACTTC.

This chain uses TRBV10-3 with TRBJ2-7, with 8 bases that match TRBD1. The CDR3 consists of 14 residues. The V gene end was trimmed by 4 bases and the J gene end by 3 bases; junction bases not matched to a gene: 5. CDR1 ENHRY and CDR2 SYGVKD come from the germline V gene. The CDR3 spells CAISGQGQGYEQYF. CDR3 nucleotide sequence: TGTGCCATCAGTGGACAGGGGCAGGGCTACGAGCAGTACTTC.

The genes are TRBV4-3 and TRBJ2-7; D is possibly TRBD2 (5 bases). Trimming removed 0 bases from V and 5 bases from J, with 14 bases in between. This CDR3 is built from 15 residues. From germline, CDR1 is LGHNA and CDR2 YSLEER. CDR3 amino acids: CASSQEPGDWHEQYF. CDR3 DNA sequence: TGCGCCAGCAGCCAAGAACCCGGGGATTGGCACGAGCAGTACTTC.

V usage is TRBV6-6 and J usage is TRBJ2-1; 9 bases map to TRBD2. Per germline, CDR1 MNHNY and CDR2 SVGAGI (reference sequence). The CDR3 loop spans 14 amino acids. After removal of 0 bases from V and 8 bases from J, the junction contained 2 bases not matched to a gene. The CDR3 bases are TGTGCCAGCAGTTACTCGACTAGCGGTTATGAGCAGTTCTTC. Translated: CASSYSTSGYEQFF.